This T cell receptor beta chain was observed in a study of PD-1 blockade in classical Hodgkin lymphoma. About this clone itself: What it recognizes is unknown.

Study-wide results and limits: Whatever underlies the repertoire differences (possibly disease activity or prior therapy) remains undefined.

This CDR3 has 15 amino acids. Germline V CDR1 and CDR2: SNHLY, FYNNEI. V shed 6 bases and J shed 0 bases, with 12 bases lying between them. After autologous stem cell transplantation all patients relapsed, and prior brentuximab vedotin exposure differed between cohorts. Libraries were prepared by immunoSEQ multiplex PCR; TCRdb keeps only in-frame clonotypes and omits some of them. The table lists 35,000 to 50,000 clones, around 80% of them singletons. The sample here was peripheral blood mononuclear cells (PBMCs), taken at baseline. This receptor was taken from a human donor with classical Hodgkin lymphoma. This sequence joins TRBV2 and TRBJ2-1; D call uncertain. The DNA of the CDR3 is TGTGCCAGCAGCGAGAGCCTTAGCTCCTACAATGAGCAGTTCTTC. Its protein is CASSESLSSYNEQFF. The variable domain in full, with the rest retrieved from reference TRBV2 and TRBJ2-1, is EPEVTQTPSHQVTQMGQEVILRCVPISNHLYFYWYRQILGQKVEFLVSFYNNEISEKSEIFDDQFSVERPDGSNFTLKIRSTKLEDSAMYFCASSESLSSYNEQFFGPGTRLTVL.